A selection of T cell receptor beta chains follows, all from one sample in a study of T cells in Graves' hyperthyroidism and ophthalmopathy. MiXCR was run by TCRdb on the multiplex PCR reads, yielding one entry per CDR3 protein. The table shows 650,000 to 750,000 distinct CDR3 sequences, with approximately 14% occurring only once. Sequencing used blood. These receptors came from a woman younger than 30 with Graves' hyperthyroidism. Each CDR3 is given with its conserved first and last residue. A D gene is named only where the DNA matches it firmly. The size entry is marked missing in some rows and otherwise reads once, few, many or a size class.

DNA: TGTGCCAGCAGCAGTCGGACATACGCCGGGGGGGAGCAGTACTTC; CDR3: CASSSRTYAGGEQYF; D: TRBD2; size: many; V: TRBV7-9; J: TRBJ2-7
DNA: TGTGCCAGCATAGGCGGGAGTGGCGAGCAGTACTTC; CDR3: CASIGGSGEQYF; D: TRBD2; size: few; V: TRBV6-2/TRBV6-3; J: TRBJ2-7
DNA: TGTGCCAGCAGTCCGATTTTGGGACTAGACAGCAATGAGCAGTTCTTC; CDR3: CASSPILGLDSNEQFF; D: TRBD2; size: .; V: TRBV28; J: TRBJ2-1
DNA: TGTGCCAGCAGCGGGGGACTAGCGGAACTGTCCTACGAGCAGTACTTC; CDR3: CASSGGLAELSYEQYF; D: TRBD2; size: many; V: TRBV5-6; J: TRBJ2-7
DNA: TGTGCCAGCAGTTTACGGACCGGGACAGGGTCCGAGCAGTACTTC; CDR3: CASSLRTGTGSEQYF; D: TRBD1; size: few; V: TRBV27; J: TRBJ2-7
DNA: TGTGCCAGCAGACCACCTGCAGGGGGCGTATCCTACGAGCAGTACTTC; CDR3: CASRPPAGGVSYEQYF; D: TRBD1; size: .; V: TRBV2; J: TRBJ2-7
DNA: TGTGCCAGCAGGACGGACGGCGGTGACACCATATATTTT; CDR3: CASRTDGGDTIYF; D: .; size: .; V: TRBV2; J: TRBJ1-3
DNA: TGCAGCGTTGAAGTTGGGAGCCTCACCGAGCAGTTCTTC; CDR3: CSVEVGSLTEQFF; D: .; size: .; V: TRBV29-1; J: TRBJ2-1
DNA: TGTGCCAGCAGCGCCCCGGGACAGAACACCGGGGAGCTGTTTTTT; CDR3: CASSAPGQNTGELFF; D: .; size: .; V: TRBV7-9; J: TRBJ2-2
DNA: TGTGCCAGCAGTTTACCCTTAGGGGGAGGGCCCTACGAGCAGTACTTC; CDR3: CASSLPLGGGPYEQYF; D: .; size: .; V: TRBV28; J: TRBJ2-7
DNA: TGTGCCAGCAGCTTGCGACAGGGAAGGCAAGAGACCCAGTACTTC; CDR3: CASSLRQGRQETQYF; D: TRBD1; size: few; V: TRBV5-4; J: TRBJ2-5
DNA: TGCAGTGCTAGAGAAGGGAGCCCCCACCTGAACACTGAAGCTTTCTTT; CDR3: CSAREGSPHLNTEAFF; D: .; size: many; V: TRBV20-1; J: TRBJ1-1
DNA: TGTGCCAGCAGACCTCTAGCGGGAGGCTCATACAATGAGCAGTTCTTC; CDR3: CASRPLAGGSYNEQFF; D: TRBD2; size: many; V: TRBV12-3/TRBV12-4; J: TRBJ2-1
DNA: TGTGCCAGCTCACCCGGGGCCAGGGGAGGCGAAAAACTGTTTTTT; CDR3: CASSPGARGGEKLFF; D: .; size: few; V: TRBV18; J: TRBJ1-4
DNA: TGTGCCAACTTTTCTCGGGAGAACTCCTACAATGAGCAGTTCTTC; CDR3: CANFSRENSYNEQFF; D: .; size: many; V: TRBV27; J: TRBJ2-1
DNA: TGCGCCAGCAGCCGAGAAGCGTCTGGGTTTACGAACACTGAAGCTTTCTTT; CDR3: CASSREASGFTNTEAFF; D: .; size: many; V: TRBV4-1; J: TRBJ1-1
DNA: TGTGCCAGCAGTCCCTCCGCATATAACGACTACGAGCAGTACTTC; CDR3: CASSPSAYNDYEQYF; D: .; size: many; V: TRBV27; J: TRBJ2-7
DNA: TGTGCCAGCAGAGCCGCCTCAGATCAGTCCCAAGAGACCCAGTACTTC; CDR3: CASRAASDQSQETQYF; D: .; size: .; V: TRBV6-2/TRBV6-3; J: TRBJ2-5
DNA: TGTGCCAGCAGCCCAAGGGAGGAGTATCAGCCCCAGCATTTT; CDR3: CASSPREEYQPQHF; D: .; size: many; V: TRBV7-9; J: TRBJ1-5
DNA: TGTGCCAGCAGATTGAGCGGGTTTAACTCTGGGGCCAACGTCCTGACTTTC; CDR3: CASRLSGFNSGANVLTF; D: .; size: few; V: TRBV7-9; J: TRBJ2-6
DNA: TGTGCCAGCAGCATACAGGGGAACTATAATTCACCCCTCCACTTT; CDR3: CASSIQGNYNSPLHF; D: TRBD1; size: few; V: TRBV7-9; J: TRBJ1-6
DNA: TGTGCCAGCAGCCTCGGGGGACACAGGGGGAAGGAGCAGTACTTC; CDR3: CASSLGGHRGKEQYF; D: TRBD1; size: many; V: TRBV5-4; J: TRBJ2-7
DNA: TGTGCCAGCAGTACGAGGGGGGACACTGAAGCTTTCTTT; CDR3: CASSTRGDTEAFF; D: .; size: many; V: TRBV2; J: TRBJ1-1
DNA: TGTGCCAGCAGCTTTTTGGCAGGGGAGGCCTACGAGCAGTACTTC; CDR3: CASSFLAGEAYEQYF; D: .; size: many; V: TRBV7-9; J: TRBJ2-7
DNA: TGTGCCAGCAGCTTATCTAAGGGCCCAAGGTCCTATGGCTACACCTTC; CDR3: CASSLSKGPRSYGYTF; D: .; size: many; V: TRBV7-2; J: TRBJ1-2
DNA: TGTGCCAGCAGAGAACAGGGTAGAGATACGCAGTATTTT; CDR3: CASREQGRDTQYF; D: .; size: many; V: TRBV7-2; J: TRBJ2-3
DNA: TGTGCCAGCAGTGATGGGGGTCTAAACGAGCAGTACTTC; CDR3: CASSDGGLNEQYF; D: .; size: .; V: TRBV25-1; J: TRBJ2-7
DNA: TGTGCCAGCAGTGGACCTGTACTAGCGGGATCAGATACGCAGTATTTT; CDR3: CASSGPVLAGSDTQYF; D: TRBD2; size: few; V: TRBV27; J: TRBJ2-3
DNA: TGTGCCAGCAGCCAGTGGGGGGATACGCAGTATTTT; CDR3: CASSQWGDTQYF; D: .; size: many; V: TRBV13; J: TRBJ2-3
DNA: TGTGCCAGCAGCTTGGGGGCGGACTATGGCTACACCTTC; CDR3: CASSLGADYGYTF; D: .; size: many; V: TRBV7-9; J: TRBJ1-2
DNA: TGTGCCAGCAGCTCGAACAGCTCTGGGGCCAACGTCCTGACTTTC; CDR3: CASSSNSSGANVLTF; D: .; size: many; V: TRBV11-2; J: TRBJ2-6
DNA: TGCAGTGCTGTACTAGCAGACACCGGGGAGCTGTTTTTT; CDR3: CSAVLADTGELFF; D: .; size: .; V: TRBV20-1; J: TRBJ2-2
DNA: TGTGCCGGGGGTGAGGCAGGCAACGAGCAGTACTTC; CDR3: CAGGEAGNEQYF; D: .; size: .; V: TRBV6-1; J: TRBJ2-7
DNA: TGTGCCACCTTTGCAGGGGGCACTGAAGCTTTCTTT; CDR3: CATFAGGTEAFF; D: TRBD1; size: .; V: TRBV27; J: TRBJ1-1
DNA: TGCGCCACCGGGGACAGGTTCAATCAGCCCCAGCATTTT; CDR3: CATGDRFNQPQHF; D: TRBD1; size: few; V: TRBV10-2; J: TRBJ1-5
DNA: TGTGCCACCAGTGATCCGACAGCAACCCTCCAAGAGACCCAGTACTTC; CDR3: CATSDPTATLQETQYF; D: .; size: .; V: TRBV24-1; J: TRBJ2-5
DNA: TGTGCCAGCAGACCCTTGGGATGGGGACAGCGCAGCTCTGGGGCCAACGTCCTGACTTTC; CDR3: CASRPLGWGQRSSGANVLTF; D: TRBD1; size: many; V: TRBV2; J: TRBJ2-6
DNA: TGCGCCAGCAGCCTGAGCGGAGTTAACACAGATACGCAGTATTTT; CDR3: CASSLSGVNTDTQYF; D: .; size: many; V: TRBV5-1; J: TRBJ2-3
DNA: TGTGCCAGCAGTGAAGGTCTAGCGTCCTCAGATACGCAGTATTTT; CDR3: CASSEGLASSDTQYF; D: .; size: .; V: TRBV6-1; J: TRBJ2-3
DNA: TGCAGTGCTAGAGCCCCGGGGGGGGGGACCCAGTACTTC; CDR3: CSARAPGGGTQYF; D: TRBD2; size: many; V: TRBV20-1; J: TRBJ2-5
DNA: TGCAGCGTTGAACCCGTGCCTTCCGGCACAGATACGCAGTATTTT; CDR3: CSVEPVPSGTDTQYF; D: .; size: .; V: TRBV29-1; J: TRBJ2-3
DNA: TGCGCCAGCAGCCTATCGGCCGGGACCGGGGCCAACGTCCTGACTTTC; CDR3: CASSLSAGTGANVLTF; D: .; size: .; V: TRBV5-1; J: TRBJ2-6
DNA: TGCAGTGCTGTGACTATGCACGAGAAGGAGCAGTACTTC; CDR3: CSAVTMHEKEQYF; D: .; size: few; V: TRBV20-1; J: TRBJ2-7
DNA: TGTGCCAGCACGAGATTTGGAAACACTGAAGCTTTCTTT; CDR3: CASTRFGNTEAFF; D: .; size: .; V: TRBV6-1; J: TRBJ1-1
DNA: TGCAGTGCTAGTAGAGGGGGCATGAACACTGAAGCTTTCTTT; CDR3: CSASRGGMNTEAFF; D: TRBD1; size: many; V: TRBV20-1; J: TRBJ1-1